Below, 5 T cell receptor beta chains from the same sample are listed, as sequenced in a study of T cell responses to AZD1222 COVID-19 vaccine. The assay was immunoSEQ multiplex PCR, and TCRdb's table has in-frame clones only and misses some. The sample contains tens of thousands of clones, 88% of which appear only once. Source: peripheral blood, taken on day 0 of AZD1222 vaccination. These receptors were collected from an adult in good health.

This chain links TRBV5-6 with TRBJ2-7, with D possibly matching TRBD1 (6 bases). CDR3 length: 13 residues. Trimming left V 2 bases short and J 6 bases short, with 12 bases between. CDR1 is SGHDT and CDR2 is YYEEEE in the germline V gene. CDR3 DNA sequence: TGTGCCAGCAGCTTCCCAACAGGGAGCGAGCAGTACTTC. Residues: CASSFPTGSEQYF. The whole variable domain, remainder taken from reference TRBV5-6 and TRBJ2-7, is DAGVTQSPTHLIKTRGQQVTLRCSPKSGHDTVSWYQQALGQGPQFIFQYYEEEERQRGNFPDRFSGHQFPNYSSELNVNALLLGDSALYLCASSFPTGSEQYFGPGTRLTVT.

This chain links TRBV4-1 with TRBJ1-5, with a possible D match to TRBD1 (5 bases). With 1 base removed from V and 6 bases from J, the gap between germline ends came to 16 bases. Per germline, CDR1 MGHRA and CDR2 YSYEKL. The CDR3 length is 16 residues. The CDR3 is CASSQVAGPGGQPQHF. The DNA of the CDR3 is TGCGCCAGCAGCCAAGTCGCAGGGCCCGGGGGTCAGCCCCAGCATTTT.

V gene TRBV24-1 combines with J gene TRBJ2-1, with 10 bases that match TRBD1. Germline CDR1 is KGHDR and CDR2 is SFDVKD. V shed 4 bases, J shed 4 bases, and the junction held 6 bases outside the gene matches. This CDR3 spans 16 amino acids. The chain's CDR3 is CATSDLDRGKYNEQFF. For the CDR3, the DNA is TGTGCCACCAGTGACTTGGACAGGGGGAAATACAATGAGCAGTTCTTC.

The chain links TRBV29-1 to TRBJ2-7; 11 bases are a match to TRBD1. The ends lost 5 bases at V and 3 bases at J; junction bases unmatched: 3. In germline, CDR1 is SQVTM, CDR2 ANQGSEA. The CDR3 runs 13 residues. The CDR3 here is CSVPGQGDYEQYF. CDR3 coding DNA: TGCAGCGTTCCGGGACAGGGGGACTACGAGCAGTACTTC.

The rearrangement links TRBV4-3 to TRBJ2-2; D call uncertain. The CDR3 has 14 residues. CDR1 and CDR2 from the germline V gene are LGHNA and YSLEER. V lost 4 bases to trimming and J lost 6 bases, with 12 bases between them. As DNA, the CDR3 is TGCGCCAGCAGCCCGCGCTCCAGCGCCGGGGAGCTGTTTTTT. Translated: CASSPRSSAGELFF.